A single sample is the source of the 16 T cell receptor beta chains below, sequenced in a study of blood T cell repertoires in COVID-19. The data were produced by immunoSEQ multiplex PCR, yet TCRdb's version contains in-frame clones alone and is incomplete. The sample contains under 200,000 clones, 90% to 95% of which appear only once. The specimen sequenced was peripheral blood. These receptors came from a man aged 45-65 years with acute or convalescent COVID-19.

The chain is built from TRBV7-3 and TRBJ2-1, with D maybe TRBD2 (5 bases). The ends were cut back, 4 bases at V and 0 bases at J, with 10 bases in the middle. Germline V gene sequence: CDR1 SGHTA, CDR2 FQGTGA. The CDR3 loop spans 15 amino acids. The CDR3: CASSSEAVSYNEQFF. CDR3 sequence (DNA): TGTGCCAGCAGCTCGGAAGCGGTCTCCTACAATGAGCAGTTCTTC.

There are a few counts of this clone. The gene calls are TRBV2 and TRBJ1-4; D is perhaps TRBD1 (5 bases). This CDR3 has 14 residues. The germline V gene encodes CDR1 SNHLY and CDR2 FYNNEI. V was shortened by 3 bases and J by 8 bases, with 13 bases between the two germline ends. CDR3 DNA sequence: TGTGCCAGCAGTGACGGCAGGGCGGACGAAAAACTGTTTTTT. This codes for CASSDGRADEKLFF.

This clone has only one observation. The junction differs from germline at one of its ends, possibly a read error. The J gene is TRBJ1-4, the V gene TRBV4-2; 8 positions match TRBD1. Germline lookup yields CDR1 LGHNA and CDR2 YNFKEQ. This CDR3 is built from 15 residues. The CDR3 nucleotides are TGTGCCAACAGCCCCGGACAGGGCGGGTTGGAAAAACTGTTTTTT. Translating gives CANSPGQGGLEKLFF.

The chain recombines TRBV28 with TRBJ2-2; 7 nucleotides line up with TRBD1. V lost 8 bases and J lost 4; bases outside the gene matches: 1. The CDR3 contains 12 residues. The germline V gene encodes CDR1 MDHEN and CDR2 SYDVKM. CDR3 protein: CASWDSTGELFF. CDR3 DNA sequence: TGTGCCAGCTGGGACAGCACCGGGGAGCTGTTTTTT. The full variable domain, with the rest looked up from reference TRBV28 and TRBJ2-2, is DVKVTQSSRYLVKRTGEKVFLECVQDMDHENMFWYRQDPGLGLRLIYFSYDVKMKEKGDIPEGYSVSREKKERFSLILESASTNQTSMYLCASWDSTGELFFGEGSRLTVL.

The CDR3 sequence is CSVGTGGSGNTIYF. Here the CDR3 DNA reads TGCAGCGTCGGGACAGGGGGTTCTGGAAACACCATATATTTT. The chain combines TRBV29-1 with TRBJ1-3; 11 bases are shared with TRBD1. This CDR3 is 14 amino acids long. Germline CDR1 is SQVTM and CDR2 is ANQGSEA. Trimming cost V 6 bases and J 1 base; bases outside gene matches: 2.

The J gene is TRBJ2-3, the V gene TRBV6-2 or TRBV6-3; TRBD2 matches at 11 bases. The CDR3 runs 17 residues. Germline values: CDR1 MNHEY, CDR2 SVGEGT. The V gene end was trimmed by 5 bases and the J gene end by 3 bases; junction bases not matched to a gene: 10. CDR3 coding DNA: TGTGCCAGCAGTCCGCCCAGAGTAGCGGGGGGGACAGATACGCAGTATTTT. Protein sequence: CASSPPRVAGGTDTQYF.

The chain employs TRBV6-5 and TRBJ2-1; TRBD2 matches at 7 bases. Germline lookup yields CDR1 MNHEY and CDR2 SVGAGI. The J segment lost 8 bases and the V segment lost 0 bases, leaving 10 bases of the junction unmatched. The CDR3 sequence is 16 residues long. DNA for the CDR3: TGTGCCAGCAGTTACTCCGCCCAACTAGCGTACGATGAGCAGTTCTTC. Protein: CASSYSAQLAYDEQFF.

The chain employs TRBV3-1 (or the pseudogene TRBV3-2) and TRBJ1-4; D is perhaps TRBD1 (5 bases). This CDR3 has 14 amino acids. V was shortened by 1 base and J by 8 bases, with 11 bases between the two germline ends. Looked up from germline, CDR1 is LGHDT and CDR2 is YNNKEL (reference sequence). In DNA form, the CDR3 reads TGTGCCAGCAGCCAAGCCGGGGGGGACGAAAAACTGTTTTTT. Its translation: CASSQAGGDEKLFF.

The chain couples TRBV2 to TRBJ1-1, with TRBD1 matching over 9 bases. V lost 3 bases and J lost 4; bases outside the gene matches: 3. The CDR3 consists of 14 residues. Germline loops: CDR1 SNHLY, CDR2 FYNNEI. In DNA, the CDR3 is TGTGCCAGCAGTGAGGGGGACAGGGTCACTGAAGCTTTCTTT. Its protein is CASSEGDRVTEAFF. The variable domain in full, with the rest retrieved from reference TRBV2 and TRBJ1-1, is EPEVTQTPSHQVTQMGQEVILRCVPISNHLYFYWYRQILGQKVEFLVSFYNNEISEKSEIFDDQFSVERPDGSNFTLKIRSTKLEDSAMYFCASSEGDRVTEAFFGQGTRLTVV.

This rearrangement joins TRBV2 to TRBJ1-5; no clear D. The germline V and J ends were trimmed by 3 bases and 4 bases, with 7 bases remaining between them. This CDR3 comprises 13 residues. The V gene's germline CDR1 is SNHLY and CDR2 FYNNEI. The chain's CDR3 is CASSDLRNQPQHF. Here the CDR3 DNA reads TGTGCCAGCAGTGATTTGCGAAATCAGCCCCAGCATTTT.

The chain has TRBV9 and TRBJ2-1; the match to TRBD1 covers 8 bases. The germline gives CDR1 SGDLS, CDR2 YYNGEE. The CDR3 is 15 amino acids. Trimming cost V 0 bases and J 4 bases; bases outside gene matches: 3. CDR3 amino acids: CASSVAYRGYNEQFF. The CDR3 nucleotides read TGTGCCAGCAGCGTAGCGTACAGGGGGTACAATGAGCAGTTCTTC.

In DNA form, the CDR3 reads TGTGCCAGCAGTCCGCGGGCCAGGGGGACCCAGCCCCAGCATTTT. This encodes CASSPRARGTQPQHF. The chain employs TRBV6-2 or TRBV6-3 and TRBJ1-5; 7 bases line up with TRBD1. There are 15 residues in the CDR3. Germline V CDR1 and CDR2: MNHEY, SVGEGT. V gave up 5 bases and J gave up 7 bases; unmatched junction bases: 11.

V gene TRBV18 combines with J gene TRBJ2-2; D not certain. Trimming removed 2 bases at V and 5 bases at J, with 9 bases between. CDR3 length equals 14 residues. Germline loops: CDR1 KGHSH, CDR2 LQKENI. CDR3 loop: CASSPSDGTGELFF. The CDR3 DNA follows: TGTGCCAGCTCACCATCCGACGGGACCGGGGAGCTGTTTTTT.

This clone was counted once. The chain combines TRBV7-2 with TRBJ1-3; 9 nucleotides agree with TRBD1. V was pared by 5 bases and J by 3 bases, with 5 bases of the junction left unmatched. The CDR3 extends over 15 amino acids. Germline V gene lookup returns CDR1 SGHTA and CDR2 FQGNSA. The CDR3 region is CASSTRTGVGNTIYF. The CDR3, as DNA: TGTGCCAGCAGCACTCGGACAGGGGTTGGAAACACCATATATTTT.

This chain links TRBV6-1 with TRBJ2-7, with TRBD1 matching 8 bases. Germline trimming cut 1 base from V and 4 bases from J; bases unmatched to any gene: 3. Germline lookup yields CDR1 MNHNS and CDR2 SASEGT. The CDR3 length is 14 residues. Written as DNA, the CDR3 is TGTGCCAGCAGTGAAGTGTGGGACAGGTACGAGCAGTACTTC. This encodes CASSEVWDRYEQYF.

The gene calls are TRBV5-1 and TRBJ1-3; the match to TRBD1 covers 8 bases. The V and J ends lost 0 bases and 0 bases, in that order; junction bases with no gene match: 8. Per the germline V gene, CDR1 is SGHRS and CDR2 is YFSETQ. CDR3 length equals 18 residues. CDR3 coding DNA: TGCGCCAGCAGCTTGGACGGTCAGGGGGCAAGCTCTGGAAACACCATATATTTT. This encodes CASSLDGQGASSGNTIYF.